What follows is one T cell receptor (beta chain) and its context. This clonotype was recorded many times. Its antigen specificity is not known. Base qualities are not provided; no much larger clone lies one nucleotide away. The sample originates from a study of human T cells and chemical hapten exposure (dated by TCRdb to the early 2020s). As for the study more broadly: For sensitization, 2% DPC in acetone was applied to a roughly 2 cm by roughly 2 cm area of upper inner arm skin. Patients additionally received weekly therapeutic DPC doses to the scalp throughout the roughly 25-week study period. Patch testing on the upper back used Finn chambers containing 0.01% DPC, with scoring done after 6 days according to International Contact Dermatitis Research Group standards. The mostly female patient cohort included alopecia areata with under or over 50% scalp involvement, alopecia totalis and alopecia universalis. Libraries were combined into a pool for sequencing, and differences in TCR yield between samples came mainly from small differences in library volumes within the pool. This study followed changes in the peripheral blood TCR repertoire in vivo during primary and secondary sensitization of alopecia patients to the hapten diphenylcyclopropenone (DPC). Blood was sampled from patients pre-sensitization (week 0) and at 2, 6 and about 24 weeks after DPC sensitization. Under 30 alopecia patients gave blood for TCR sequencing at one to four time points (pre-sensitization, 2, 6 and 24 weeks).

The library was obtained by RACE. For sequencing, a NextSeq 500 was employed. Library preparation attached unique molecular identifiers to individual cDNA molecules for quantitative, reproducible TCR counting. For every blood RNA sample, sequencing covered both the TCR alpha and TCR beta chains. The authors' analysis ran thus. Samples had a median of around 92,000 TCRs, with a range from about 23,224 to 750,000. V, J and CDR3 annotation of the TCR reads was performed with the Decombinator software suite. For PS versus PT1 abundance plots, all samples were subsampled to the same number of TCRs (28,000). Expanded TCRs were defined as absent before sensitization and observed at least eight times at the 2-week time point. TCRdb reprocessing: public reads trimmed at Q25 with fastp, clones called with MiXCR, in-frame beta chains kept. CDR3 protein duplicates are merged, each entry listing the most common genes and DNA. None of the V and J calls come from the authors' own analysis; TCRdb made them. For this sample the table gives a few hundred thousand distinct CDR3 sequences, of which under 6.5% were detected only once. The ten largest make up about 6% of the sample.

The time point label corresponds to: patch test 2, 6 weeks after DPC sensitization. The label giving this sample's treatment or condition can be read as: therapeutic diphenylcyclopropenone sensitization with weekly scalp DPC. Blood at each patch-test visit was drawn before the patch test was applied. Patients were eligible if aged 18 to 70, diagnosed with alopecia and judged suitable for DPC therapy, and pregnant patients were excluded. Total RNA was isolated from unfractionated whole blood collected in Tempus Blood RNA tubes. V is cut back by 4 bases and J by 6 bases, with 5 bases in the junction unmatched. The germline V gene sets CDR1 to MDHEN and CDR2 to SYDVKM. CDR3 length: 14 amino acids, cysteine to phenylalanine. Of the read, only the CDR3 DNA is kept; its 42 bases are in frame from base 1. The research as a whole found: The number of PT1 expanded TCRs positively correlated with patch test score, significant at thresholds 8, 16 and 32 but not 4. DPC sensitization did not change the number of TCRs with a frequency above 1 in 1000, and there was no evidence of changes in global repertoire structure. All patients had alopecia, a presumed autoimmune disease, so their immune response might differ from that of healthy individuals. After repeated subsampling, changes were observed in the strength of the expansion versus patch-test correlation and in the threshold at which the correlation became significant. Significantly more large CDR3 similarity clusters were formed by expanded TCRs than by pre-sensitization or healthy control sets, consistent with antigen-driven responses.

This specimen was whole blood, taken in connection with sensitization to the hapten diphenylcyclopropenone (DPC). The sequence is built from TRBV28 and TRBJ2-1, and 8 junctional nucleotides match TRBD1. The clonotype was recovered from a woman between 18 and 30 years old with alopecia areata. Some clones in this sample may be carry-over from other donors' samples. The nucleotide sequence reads TGTGCCAGCAGTTCTCAGGGGGCTAGCAATGAGCAGTTCTTC. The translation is CASSSQGASNEQFF.